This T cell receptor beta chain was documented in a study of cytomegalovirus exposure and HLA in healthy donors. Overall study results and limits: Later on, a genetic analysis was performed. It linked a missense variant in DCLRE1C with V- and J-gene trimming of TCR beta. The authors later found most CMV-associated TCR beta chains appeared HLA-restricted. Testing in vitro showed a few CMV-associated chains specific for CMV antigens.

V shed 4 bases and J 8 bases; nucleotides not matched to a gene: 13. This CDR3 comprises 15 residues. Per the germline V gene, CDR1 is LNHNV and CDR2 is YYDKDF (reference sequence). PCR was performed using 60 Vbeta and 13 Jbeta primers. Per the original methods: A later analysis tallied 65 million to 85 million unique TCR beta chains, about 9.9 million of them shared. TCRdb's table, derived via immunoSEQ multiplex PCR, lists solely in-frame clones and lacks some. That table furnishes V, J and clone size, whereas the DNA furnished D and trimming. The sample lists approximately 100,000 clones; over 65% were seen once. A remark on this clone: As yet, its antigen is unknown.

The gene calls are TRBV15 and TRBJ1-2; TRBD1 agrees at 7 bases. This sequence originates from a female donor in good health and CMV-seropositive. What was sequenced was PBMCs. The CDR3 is CATSTGTAAWGGYTF. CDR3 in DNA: TGTGCCACCAGCACAGGGACAGCGGCCTGGGGAGGCTACACCTTC.